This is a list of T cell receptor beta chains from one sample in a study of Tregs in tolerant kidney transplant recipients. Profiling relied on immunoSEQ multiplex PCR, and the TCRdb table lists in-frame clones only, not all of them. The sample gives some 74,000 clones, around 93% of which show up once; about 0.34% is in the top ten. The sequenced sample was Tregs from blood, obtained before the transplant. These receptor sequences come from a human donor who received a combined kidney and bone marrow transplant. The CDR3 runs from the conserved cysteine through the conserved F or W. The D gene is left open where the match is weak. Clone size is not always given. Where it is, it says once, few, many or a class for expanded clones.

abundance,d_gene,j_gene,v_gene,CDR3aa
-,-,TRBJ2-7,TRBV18,CASSPGAGETYEQYF
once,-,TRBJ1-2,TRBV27,CASSLHLGNYGYTF
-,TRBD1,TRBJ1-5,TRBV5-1,CASSPGQGNQPQHF
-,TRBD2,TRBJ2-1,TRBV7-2,CASSLTGRVHNEQFF
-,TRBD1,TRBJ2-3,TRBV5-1,CASSTDRETDTQYF
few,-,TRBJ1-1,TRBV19,CASSIGGALMNTEAFF
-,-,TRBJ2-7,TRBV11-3,CASSHRRGGEQYF
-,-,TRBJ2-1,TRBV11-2,CASSLGRLNEQFF
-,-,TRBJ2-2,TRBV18,CASSPRDAANTGELFF
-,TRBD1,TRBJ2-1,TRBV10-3,CAISKTGGMDNEQFF
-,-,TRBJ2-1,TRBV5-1,CASSLGLSSYNEQFF
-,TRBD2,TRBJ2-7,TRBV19,CASSTGLAGVYEQYF
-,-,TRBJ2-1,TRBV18,CASSSEQVNEQFF
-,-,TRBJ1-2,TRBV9,CASSEKGTGYTF
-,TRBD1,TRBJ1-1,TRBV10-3,CAIRDRGREAFF
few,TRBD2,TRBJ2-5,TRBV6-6,CASSYYAGERKTQYF
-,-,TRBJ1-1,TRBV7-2,CASSIGVPGTEAFF
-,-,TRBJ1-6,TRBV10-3,CAISGRQVNNSPLHF
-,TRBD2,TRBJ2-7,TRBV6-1,CASTRLAFDEQYF
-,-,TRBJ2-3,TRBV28,CASSTPSRESNTDTQYF
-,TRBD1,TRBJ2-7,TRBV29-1,CSVGGQGIEQYF
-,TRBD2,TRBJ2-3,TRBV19,CASTATGLAGGRDTQYF
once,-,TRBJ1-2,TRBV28,CASSFGGGYGYTF
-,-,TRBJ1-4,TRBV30,CAWSVAGVEKLFF
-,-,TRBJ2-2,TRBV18,CASSPPGLANTGELFF
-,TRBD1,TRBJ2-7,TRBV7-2,CASSTPGTGLYEQYF
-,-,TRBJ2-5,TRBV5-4,CASSYPGPQPREQYF
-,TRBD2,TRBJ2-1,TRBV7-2,CASRRPTSGNREQFF
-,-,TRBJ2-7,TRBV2,CASSDRRQVYEQYF
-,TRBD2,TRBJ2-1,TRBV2,CASNPLAYSYNEQFF
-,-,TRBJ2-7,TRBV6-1,CASSSQGAWEQYF
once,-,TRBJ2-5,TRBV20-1,CSAGGSETQYF
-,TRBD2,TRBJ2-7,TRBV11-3,CASSLGLAGSLSEQYF
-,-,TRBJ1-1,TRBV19,CASSIWQPNTEAFF
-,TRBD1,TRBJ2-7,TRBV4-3,CASSQAGQDSDYEQYF
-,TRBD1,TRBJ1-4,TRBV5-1,CASSLSGQGSEKLFF
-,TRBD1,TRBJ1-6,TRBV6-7,CASSGDRGDSPLHF
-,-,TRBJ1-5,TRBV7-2,CASSRLTGINQPQHF
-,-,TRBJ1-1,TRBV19,CASSSSTGGEAFF
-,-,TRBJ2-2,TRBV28,CASSLNAPGVNTGELFF
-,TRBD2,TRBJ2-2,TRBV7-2,CASSLGNSGSTGELFF
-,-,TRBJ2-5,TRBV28,CASSFVLKETQYF
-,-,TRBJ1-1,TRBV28,CASSPPRGGRDTEAFF
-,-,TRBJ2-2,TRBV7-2,CASSLEAGPPGELFF
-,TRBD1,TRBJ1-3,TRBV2,CASSQARQGAGGGNTIYF
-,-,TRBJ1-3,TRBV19,CASSISSELGNTIYF
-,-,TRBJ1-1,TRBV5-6,CASSLTGSWNTEAFF
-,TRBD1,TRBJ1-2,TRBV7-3,CASSLRDRDPEGYTF
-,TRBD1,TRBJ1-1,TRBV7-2,CASSSRTGGTEAFF
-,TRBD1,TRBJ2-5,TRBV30,CAWSVQGAHQETQYF
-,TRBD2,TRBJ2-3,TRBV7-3,CASSSYSGSFTDTQYF
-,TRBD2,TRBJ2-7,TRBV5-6,CASSLRGLAGRYEQYF
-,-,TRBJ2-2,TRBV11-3,CASSLEFIGQENTGELFF